This TCR beta chain was found in a study of graft-versus-host responses after intestinal transplantation. About the research overall: Recipients uniformly received anti-thymocyte globulin induction, followed by tacrolimus and steroids for roughly 3 years.

This clone is a singleton in its sample. Antigen specificity is unknown. Some clones are missing from TCRdb's copy, which holds only in-frame ones; the method was immunoSEQ multiplex PCR. Here the sample spans some 86,000 clones, about 87% being singletons. This clonotype was obtained from a human donor who was the organ donor for an intestinal transplant. The starting material was unstimulated CD4+ T cells sorted from spleen or lymph node cells, obtained before transplant.

The CDR3 nucleotides are TGTGCCAGCAGTCAAAGCACCCGTCCGAACACTGAAGCTTTCTTT. As protein: CASSQSTRPNTEAFF. V and J are TRBV27 and TRBJ1-1; no reliable D call. Germline lookup yields CDR1 MNHEY and CDR2 SMNVEV (reference sequence). V was cut by 5 bases and J by 1 base, with 14 bases left in between. The length of the CDR3 is 15 residues.